These 18 T cell receptor beta chains came from one sample sequenced in a study of long-term antiretroviral therapy in people with HIV. The immunoSEQ assay was v3.0, run at survey level. TCRdb keeps only in-frame clones here, not all; method: immunoSEQ multiplex PCR. The top ten clones hold around 3% of a sample with tens of thousands of clones, approximately 94% of them seen once. The sample in question was unsorted PBMCs, obtained 7.4 years after starting antiretroviral therapy. The receptors derive from a man aged 50 to 59 with HIV.

The chain couples TRBV5-6 to TRBJ2-3; D remains ambiguous. The length of the CDR3 is 14 residues. V was cut by 3 bases and J by 2 bases, with 10 bases left in between. The germline gives CDR1 SGHDT, CDR2 YYEEEE. The CDR3 bases are TGTGCCAGCAGCTCCGGGCCCTACACAGATACGCAGTATTTT. This encodes CASSSGPYTDTQYF. Based on the CDR3 plus reference TRBV5-6 and TRBJ2-3, the full variable domain is DAGVTQSPTHLIKTRGQQVTLRCSPKSGHDTVSWYQQALGQGPQFIFQYYEEEERQRGNFPDRFSGHQFPNYSSELNVNALLLGDSALYLCASSSGPYTDTQYFGPGTRLTVL.

The CDR3 reads CASNPGQGFHNEKLFF. The CDR3 nucleotides read TGTGCCAGCAATCCGGGACAGGGGTTTCATAATGAAAAACTGTTTTTT. J is TRBJ1-4 and V is TRBV11-2; 10 bases align to TRBD1. Trimming took 7 bases from V and 4 from J; bases not matched to a gene: 9. The length of the CDR3 is 16 residues. Germline V gene data show CDR1 as SGHAT and CDR2 as FQNNGV. The whole variable domain, remainder taken from reference TRBV11-2 and TRBJ1-4, is EAGVAQSPRYKIIEKRQSVAFWCNPISGHATLYWYQQILGQGPKLLIQFQNNGVVDDSQLPKDRFSAERLKGVDSTLKIQPAKLEDSAVYLCASNPGQGFHNEKLFFGSGTQLSVL.

This clone is a singleton in its sample. V usage is TRBV5-1 and J usage is TRBJ1-3; 7 positions match TRBD1. The germline V gene has CDR1 SGHRS and CDR2 YFSETQ. V lost 4 bases to trimming and J lost 0 bases; unmatched junction nucleotides: 4. The CDR3 has 15 residues. The CDR3 loop is CASSPGTVSGNTIYF. CDR3 bases: TGCGCCAGCAGCCCAGGGACAGTCTCTGGAAACACCATATATTTT.

The CDR3 sequence is CASTPQPGTGGWQPQHF. The CDR3 DNA sequence: TGTGCCAGTACCCCCCAACCCGGGACAGGGGGCTGGCAGCCCCAGCATTTT. This chain uses TRBV19 with TRBJ1-5, with 12 bases fitting TRBD1. Per germline, CDR1 LNHDA and CDR2 SQIVND (reference sequence). J was trimmed by 7 bases and V by 7 bases; bases with no gene match: 14. This CDR3 comprises 17 residues.

The chain couples TRBV7-9 to TRBJ2-7; D is possibly TRBD2 (6 bases). Trimming left V 5 bases short and J 1 base short, with 12 bases between. This CDR3 is built from 14 residues. CDR1 and CDR2 from the germline V gene are SEHNR and FQNEAQ (reference sequence). The CDR3 here is CASSGGTQSYEQYF. CDR3 nucleotide sequence: TGTGCCAGCAGCGGGGGGACGCAATCCTACGAGCAGTACTTC.

V and J are TRBV7-9 and TRBJ1-2, with D uncertain. V lost 5 bases to trimming and J lost 0 bases, with 4 bases between them. The CDR3 length is 12 residues. Per germline, CDR1 SEHNR and CDR2 FQNEAQ (reference sequence). CDR3 nucleotides: TGTGCCAGCAGCGCCTCTAACTATGGCTACACCTTC. Translation: CASSASNYGYTF.

V gene TRBV4-3 combines with J gene TRBJ1-5; D not certain. V was pared by 2 bases and J by 4 bases, with 12 bases between. The CDR3 is 15 amino acids. CDR1 and CDR2 (germline): LGHNA, YSLEER. CDR3 sequence (DNA): TGCGCCAGCAGCCAACATTTACGAGGGAATCAGCCCCAGCATTTT. Residues: CASSQHLRGNQPQHF.

This chain connects TRBV5-4 to TRBJ2-1, with D perhaps assigned TRBD1 or TRBD2 (6 bases each). The ends were cut back, 4 bases at V and 7 bases at J, with 24 bases in the middle. There are 17 residues in the CDR3. Germline V lookup: CDR1 SGHNT, CDR2 YYREEE (reference sequence). The chain's CDR3 is CASSQDPVGGARNEQFF. In DNA, the CDR3 is TGTGCCAGCAGCCAAGATCCCGTGGGGGGCGCAAGGAATGAGCAGTTCTTC. Complete variable domain (other parts from reference TRBV5-4 and TRBJ2-1): ETGVTQSPTHLIKTRGQQVTLRCSSQSGHNTVSWYQQALGQGPQFIFQYYREEENGRGNFPPRFSGLQFPNYSSELNVNALELDDSALYLCASSQDPVGGARNEQFFGPGTRLTVL.

The rearrangement joins TRBV6-6 to TRBJ1-2; 9 bases are a match to TRBD1. Germline V CDR1 and CDR2: MNHNY, SVGAGI (reference sequence). The CDR3 totals 14 residues. V lost 6 bases and J lost 2; bases outside the gene matches: 4. CDR3 coding DNA: TGTGCCAGCAGCCCAGGGACAGGGAACTATGGCTACACCTTC. It encodes CASSPGTGNYGYTF.

The V gene is TRBV5-1, the J gene TRBJ2-4; no firm D call. V lost 0 bases, J lost 0 bases, and 4 bases lay in between. The CDR3 spans 14 residues. Germline-derived CDR1 and CDR2 are SGHRS and YFSETQ. The CDR3 is CASSLGLAKNIQYF. The DNA for the CDR3 is TGCGCCAGCAGCTTGGGACTAGCCAAAAACATTCAGTACTTC.

V is TRBV4-3 and J is TRBJ2-7, with D possibly TRBD1 on 6 matching bases. The V end lost 2 bases, the J end lost 4 bases, and 15 bases lay between the germline ends. The CDR3 loop spans 15 amino acids. In germline, CDR1 is LGHNA, CDR2 YSLEER. In nucleotides, the CDR3 is TGCGCCAGCAGCCAATTGACAGGCCTGCCTTACGAGCAGTACTTC. Translation gives CASSQLTGLPYEQYF.

The V call is TRBV5-5, the J call TRBJ2-7, with TRBD2 as a possible D gene (6 bases). V was pared by 2 bases and J by 5 bases, with 11 bases between. The CDR3 extends over 13 amino acids. CDR1 and CDR2 (germline): SGHKS, YYEKEE (reference sequence). CDR3 sequence: CASSFGGINEQYF. In DNA, the CDR3 is TGTGCCAGCAGCTTTGGGGGGATCAACGAGCAGTACTTC.

V gene TRBV14 combines with J gene TRBJ1-1; D is unclear. The V gene's germline CDR1 is SGHDN and CDR2 FVKESK. This CDR3 has 13 residues. Trimming left V 2 bases short and J 1 base short, with 5 bases between. This CDR3 is CASSQHRNTEAFF. CDR3 DNA sequence: TGTGCCAGCAGCCAACACAGGAACACTGAAGCTTTCTTT. Using reference TRBV14 and TRBJ1-1 for the parts outside the CDR3, the full variable domain is EAGVTQFPSHSVIEKGQTVTLRCDPISGHDNLYWYRRVMGKEIKFLLHFVKESKQDESGMPNNRFLAERTGGTYSTLKVQPAELEDSGVYFCASSQHRNTEAFFGQGTRLTVV.

This clone was detected a few times. The chain employs TRBV4-3 and TRBJ2-7; D unresolved. V lost 0 bases and J lost 3, with 12 bases in between. Germline V gives CDR1 LGHNA, CDR2 YSLEER. The CDR3 contains 15 residues. For the CDR3, the DNA is TGCGCCAGCAGCCAAGATACAGACGCCCTCTACGAGCAGTACTTC. It yields the protein CASSQDTDALYEQYF.

This clone was seen a single time. The chain uses TRBV5-1 and TRBJ2-3; 10 bases line up with TRBD2. This CDR3 is 16 amino acids long. Germline CDR1 reads SGHRS; CDR2 reads YFSETQ. Unmatched junction bases numbered 5, after V lost 3 bases and J lost 1 base. CDR3 sequence: CASSSLAGAGTDTQYF. The CDR3 nucleotides read TGCGCCAGCAGCTCCCTAGCGGGGGCCGGCACAGATACGCAGTATTTT.

V usage is TRBV6-5 and J usage is TRBJ1-5; TRBD1 aligns across 7 bases. This CDR3 has 14 residues. The V segment lost 6 bases and the J segment 5 bases; nucleotides outside the gene matches: 7. Germline CDR1 and CDR2: MNHEY and SVGAGI. CDR3 in amino acids: CASRKGAGDQPQHF. In nucleotides, the CDR3 is TGTGCCAGCAGAAAGGGGGCAGGGGATCAGCCCCAGCATTTT.

The CDR3 DNA is TGCGCCAGCAGCCTAAGCCCCGGACAGGTTAATCAGCCCCAGCATTTT. It specifies CASSLSPGQVNQPQHF. The genes are TRBV4-1 and TRBJ1-5; the match to TRBD1 covers 7 bases. This CDR3 has 16 amino acids. The V gene end was trimmed by 4 bases and the J gene end by 4 bases; junction bases not matched to a gene: 10. Germline CDR1 MGHRA, CDR2 YSYEKL.

This clone has just one count. The V call is TRBV5-4, the J call TRBJ2-7, with D tentatively TRBD1 (5 bases). Germline V gene data show CDR1 as SGHNT and CDR2 as YYREEE (reference sequence). The V gene lost 1 base and the J gene lost 6 bases, with 17 bases spanning the gap. CDR3 length: 15 amino acids. CDR3 nucleotide sequence: TGTGCCAGCAGCTTGTTACAGGTTTCTACTGGCGAGCAGTACTTC. This gives the protein CASSLLQVSTGEQYF.